This record concerns one T cell receptor beta chain sequence. This receptor's antigen is unknown. Base quality data are lacking; no much larger clone is found one base away. The sample originates from a study of regulatory T cells in long-lasting Graves disease (dated by TCRdb to the early 2020s). Study-level background: To count as having persistent Graves' disease, a patient had to have received antithyroid drug treatment for over 5 years with TSH receptor autoantibodies remaining persistently positive. Persistent Graves' disease patients were compared with newly diagnosed Graves' disease patients by peripheral blood TCR sequencing and RNA sequencing. The study was conducted in China and was registered as a clinical trial. A total of roughly 35 samples underwent TCR sequencing, from 13 patients with persistent Graves' disease and approximately 20 patients with newly diagnosed Graves' disease. Antithyroid drugs had been taken for approximately 10 years on average by persistent Graves' disease patients in the clinical cohort. Beyond this particular receptor, the publication reports: Preferential use of TRBV28, TRBJ1-2 and TRBJ2-5 was observed in persistent disease, whereas TRBV20-1 and TRBJ2-1 were favored in newly diagnosed disease. Only the TCR beta chain was sequenced and analyzed. The small sample size was acknowledged by the authors as a limitation that may reduce accuracy. Compared with newly diagnosed patients, patients with persistent Graves' disease had lower TCR Shannon entropy and fewer highly expanded clones, which suggests clonal expansion. Only peripheral blood was studied, because thyroid tissue, the primary lesion, was inaccessible. Persistent patients shared more public clonotypes among themselves (around 2,500) than newly diagnosed patients did (more than 850).

The intended sense of this specimen's time point label: persistent/refractory GD, antithyroid drugs over 5 years with positive TRAb. For both TCR sequencing and RNA sequencing, RNA was extracted from PBMCs in TRIzol. Graves' disease was diagnosed according to American Thyroid Association guidelines. Patients for the study were recruited at an endocrinology department in Xi'an, China. Each patient gave about 10 milliliters of peripheral blood, collected in an EDTA anticoagulant tube. Ficoll Paque Plus density gradient separation was used to isolate PBMCs, and no further T cell sorting was performed. An Agilent 2100 Bioanalyzer and agarose gel were used to assess RNA quality, and a NanoDrop 2000 was used to measure RNA concentration. V lost 11 bases and J lost 0 bases; the stretch between them is 5 bases long. The CDR3 has 10 amino acids, counting the end cysteine and phenylalanine. CDR3 DNA is the only sequence kept; it has 30 bases, read in frame from the first base. CDR1 and CDR2 are drawn from the germline V gene (reference sequence): SEHNR, FQNEAQ.

The library was generated by multiplex PCR. Sequencing used an Illumina HiSeq 4000. iRepertoire HTBI primers and Arm-PCR amplification of CDR3 regions were used to construct TCR beta libraries. Before sequencing, the PCR products underwent gel purification. Under the source paper's analysis protocol: Across samples, 60 to 80 TRBV and roughly 15 TRBJ segments were identified and used for gene usage analysis of CDR3 amino acid clonotypes. Filtered high-quality paired reads were merged into contigs using COPE and FqMerger. BLAST was used to align contigs to IMGT TRBV, TRBD and TRBJ reference genes, with CDR3 defined following IMGT. Clonotypes above 0.1% frequency were classified as highly expanded clones. Shannon entropy was used to measure repertoire diversity, and the Gini coefficient was used to measure V-J evenness. Clonotypes shared by more than one individual were considered public. The raw public data were reprocessed by TCRdb itself: fastp quality trimming at Q25, MiXCR clonotype calling, in-frame beta chains only. CDR3 protein sequences are deduplicated, and each keeps its most common genes and DNA. TCRdb, rather than the study authors, made the V and J calls. A total of fewer than 450,000 distinct CDR3 sequences appear in this sample, about 20% of them only once. Roughly a quarter of the sample is in the top ten clones.

In this chain, TRBV7-9 is recombined with TRBJ2-7, with the D gene not confidently named. The sample here was peripheral blood mononuclear cells (PBMCs), taken when the disease was refractory, from a patient treated with antithyroid drugs. The source is a female donor with Graves disease. The CDR3 protein is CARISYEQYF. The DNA sequence reads TGTGCCCGTATCTCCTACGAGCAGTACTTC.